This T cell receptor beta chain comes out of a study of blood T cell repertoires in COVID-19. Original data processing: Estimation of nucleated cell counts relied on the amplification of reference gene primers. Generated by immunoSEQ multiplex PCR, the TCRdb table keeps only in-frame clones and is missing some. Clonal size and the V and J genes are those of that table, whereas D and trimming came from the DNA. This sample has some 240,000 clones, with roughly 75% found just once. Trimming took 5 bases from V and 6 from J, leaving 19 bases between them. This CDR3 has 16 amino acids. From germline, CDR1 is SGHTA and CDR2 FQGNSA.

The chain has TRBV7-2 and TRBJ2-2; D may be TRBD2 (5 bases). Material for sequencing was peripheral blood. The source is a woman in her seventies with acute or convalescent COVID-19. Here the CDR3 DNA reads TGTGCCAGCAGCCACTCTAGCACCCTCGAAGCCGGGGAGCTGTTTTTT. It yields the protein CASSHSSTLEAGELFF.